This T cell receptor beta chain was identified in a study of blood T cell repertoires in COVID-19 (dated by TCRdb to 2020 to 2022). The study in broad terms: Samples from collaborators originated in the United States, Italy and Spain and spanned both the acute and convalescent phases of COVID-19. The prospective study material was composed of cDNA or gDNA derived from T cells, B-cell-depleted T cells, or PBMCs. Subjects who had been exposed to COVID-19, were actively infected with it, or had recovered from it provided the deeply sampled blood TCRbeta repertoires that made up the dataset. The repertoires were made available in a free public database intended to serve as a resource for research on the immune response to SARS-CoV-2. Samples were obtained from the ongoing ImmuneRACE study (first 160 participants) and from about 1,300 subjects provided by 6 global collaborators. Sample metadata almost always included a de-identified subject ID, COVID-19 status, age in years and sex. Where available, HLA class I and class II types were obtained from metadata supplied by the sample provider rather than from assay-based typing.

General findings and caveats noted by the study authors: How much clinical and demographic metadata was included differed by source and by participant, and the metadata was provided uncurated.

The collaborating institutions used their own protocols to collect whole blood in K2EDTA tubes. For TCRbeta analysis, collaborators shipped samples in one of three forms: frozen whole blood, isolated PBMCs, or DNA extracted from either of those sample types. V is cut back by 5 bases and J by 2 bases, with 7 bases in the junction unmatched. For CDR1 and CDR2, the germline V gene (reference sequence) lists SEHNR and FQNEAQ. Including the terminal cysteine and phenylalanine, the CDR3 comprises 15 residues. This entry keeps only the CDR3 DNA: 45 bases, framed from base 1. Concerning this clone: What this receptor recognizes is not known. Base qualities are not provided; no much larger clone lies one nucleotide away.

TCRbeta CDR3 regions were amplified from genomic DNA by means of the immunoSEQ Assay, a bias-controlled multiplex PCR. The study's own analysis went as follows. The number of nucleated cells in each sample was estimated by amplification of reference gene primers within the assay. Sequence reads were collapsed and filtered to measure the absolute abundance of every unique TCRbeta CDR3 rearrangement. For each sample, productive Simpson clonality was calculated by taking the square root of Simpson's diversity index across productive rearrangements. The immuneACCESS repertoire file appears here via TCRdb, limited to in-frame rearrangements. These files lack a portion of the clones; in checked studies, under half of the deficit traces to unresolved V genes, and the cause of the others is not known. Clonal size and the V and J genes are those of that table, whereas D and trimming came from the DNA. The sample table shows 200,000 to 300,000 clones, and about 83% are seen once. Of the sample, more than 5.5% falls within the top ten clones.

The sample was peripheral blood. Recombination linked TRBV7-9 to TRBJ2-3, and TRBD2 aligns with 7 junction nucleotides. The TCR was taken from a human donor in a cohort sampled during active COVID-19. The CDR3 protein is CASSAPAGNTDTQYF. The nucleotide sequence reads TGTGCCAGCAGCGCCCCAGCGGGAAACACAGATACGCAGTATTTT. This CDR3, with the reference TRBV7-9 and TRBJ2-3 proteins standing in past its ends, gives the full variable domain DTGVSQNPRHKITKRGQNVTFRCDPISEHNRLYWYRQTLGQGPEFLTYFQNEAQLEKSRLLSDRFSAERPKGSFSTLEIQRTEQGDSAMYLCASSAPAGNTDTQYFGPGTRLTVL.